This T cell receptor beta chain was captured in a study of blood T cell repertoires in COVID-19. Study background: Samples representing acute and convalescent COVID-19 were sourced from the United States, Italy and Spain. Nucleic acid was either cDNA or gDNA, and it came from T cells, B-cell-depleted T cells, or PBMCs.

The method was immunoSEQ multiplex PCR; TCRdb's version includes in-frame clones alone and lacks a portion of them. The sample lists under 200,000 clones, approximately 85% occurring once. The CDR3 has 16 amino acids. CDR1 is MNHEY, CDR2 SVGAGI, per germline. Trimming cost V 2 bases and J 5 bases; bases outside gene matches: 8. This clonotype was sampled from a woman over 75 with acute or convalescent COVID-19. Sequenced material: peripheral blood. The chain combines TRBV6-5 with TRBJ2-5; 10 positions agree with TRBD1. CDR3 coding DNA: TGTGCCAGCAGTTACACCCCCGGGACAGGGGACGAGACCCAGTACTTC. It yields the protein CASSYTPGTGDETQYF.